The 5 T cell receptor beta chains below come from one sample, sequenced in a study of blood T cells in healthy people across ages. The use of a sample-barcoded 5' primer and a J-beta primer mix characterized a second PCR of roughly 6 to 11 cycles. One entry per CDR3 protein results from TCRdb running MiXCR on the 5' RACE reads. The sample shows about 1,500,000 distinct CDR3 sequences, 28% of them seen only once. Sequencing input: blood. The source is a woman under 40 in good health.

There are a few counts of this clonotype. This sequence joins TRBV12-3 or TRBV12-4 and TRBJ2-5; TRBD2 aligns across 7 bases. This CDR3 has 14 amino acids. J gave up 4 bases and V 7 bases, and 9 bases lay outside the gene matches. CDR3 DNA: TGTGCCAGCACACATGGGGGGGGTCCAGAGACCCAGTACTTC. Residues: CASTHGGGPETQYF.

This clonotype was seen at least ten times. The rearrangement joins TRBV12-3 or TRBV12-4 to TRBJ2-1; possibly TRBD1 for D (5 bases). The CDR3 length is 16 residues. V was pared by 6 bases and J by 8 bases, with 23 bases between. The CDR3 DNA reads TGTGCCAGCAGCCTTAGCCGGCAGGGCCTGGGGTATGAGCAGTTCTTC. It translates to CASSLSRQGLGYEQFF.

The V call is TRBV7-9, the J call TRBJ1-1; D is perhaps TRBD1 (6 bases). CDR3 length: 14 amino acids. Between the trimmed V and J ends, which lost 1 base and 7 bases, there was a span of 13 bases. In germline, CDR1 is SEHNR, CDR2 FQNEAQ (reference sequence). The CDR3 sequence: CASSLVVGGGEAFF. CDR3 nucleotide sequence: TGTGCCAGCAGCTTAGTAGTAGGGGGAGGTGAAGCTTTCTTT.

This clonotype has only one observation. A much larger clonotype is one base distant, so this may be a read error. The chain employs TRBV20-1 and TRBJ2-7; D gene ambiguous. The germline CDR1 and CDR2 sequences are DFQATT and SNEGSKA (reference sequence). The CDR3 consists of 15 residues. CDR3 DNA sequence: TGCAGTGCTAGAGATACAGCGTTGAGCTCCAACGAGCAGTACTTC. Protein sequence: CSARDTALSSNEQYF.

The table lists this clonotype with a few counts. The J gene is TRBJ1-2, the V gene TRBV7-3; 9 bases line up with TRBD1. Unmatched junction bases numbered 9, after V lost 5 bases and J lost 8 bases. This CDR3 contains 14 residues. From germline, CDR1 is SGHTA and CDR2 FQGTGA. CDR3 sequence: CASSPGTGRSGYTF. For the CDR3, the DNA is TGTGCCAGCAGCCCGGGGACAGGGCGTTCCGGCTACACCTTC.